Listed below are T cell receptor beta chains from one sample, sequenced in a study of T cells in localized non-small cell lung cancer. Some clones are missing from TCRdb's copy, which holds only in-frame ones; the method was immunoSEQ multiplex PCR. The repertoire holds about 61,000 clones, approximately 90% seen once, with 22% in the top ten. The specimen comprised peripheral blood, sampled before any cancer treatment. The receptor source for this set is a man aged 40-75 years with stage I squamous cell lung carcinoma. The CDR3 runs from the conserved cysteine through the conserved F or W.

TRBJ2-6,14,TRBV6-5,CASSYTLGGDVLTF
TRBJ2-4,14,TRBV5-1,CASSLSWTENIQYF
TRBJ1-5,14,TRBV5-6,CASSATGGRQPQHF
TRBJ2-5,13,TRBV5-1,CASSGGLRETQYF
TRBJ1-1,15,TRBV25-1,CASSASGTPNTEAFF
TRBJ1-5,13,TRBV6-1,CASIGEVGQPQHF
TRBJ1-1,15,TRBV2,CASSKSTGVNTEAFF
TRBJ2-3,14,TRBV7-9,CASGGYPAVDTQYF
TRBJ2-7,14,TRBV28,CASRSSGTGYEQYF
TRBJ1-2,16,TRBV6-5,CASSYSRTGGGYGYTF
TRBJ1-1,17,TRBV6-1,CASSEQGGSSVNTEAFF
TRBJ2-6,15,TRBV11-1,CASSFLVSGANVLTF
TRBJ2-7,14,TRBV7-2,CASSMDRASYEQYF
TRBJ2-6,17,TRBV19,CATRDRDSLSGANVLTF
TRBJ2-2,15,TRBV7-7,CASSLGSGDTGELFF
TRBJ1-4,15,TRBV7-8,CASSLITPTNEKLFF
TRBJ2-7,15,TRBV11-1,CASSFRVDSTYEQYF
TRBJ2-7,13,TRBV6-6,CATSNPPPYEQYF
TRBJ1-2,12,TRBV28,CASSLGGNGYTF
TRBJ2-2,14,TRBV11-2,CASSLLVNTGELFF
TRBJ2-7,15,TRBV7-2,CASSLKFAEAPPKYF
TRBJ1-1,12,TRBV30,CAWSPRNTEAFF
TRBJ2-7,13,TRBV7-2,CASSMGQSYEQYF
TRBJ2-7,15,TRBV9,CASSVGQGPGYEQYF
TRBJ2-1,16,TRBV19,CASSFWTSGRDNEQFF
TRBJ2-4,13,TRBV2,CASEAGQGNIQYF
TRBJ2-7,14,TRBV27,CASSLPGGSYEQYF
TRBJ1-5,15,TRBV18,CASSPGGDVDQPQHF
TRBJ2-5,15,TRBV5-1,CASSVATGAEETQYF
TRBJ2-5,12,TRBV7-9,CASSLASTTQYF
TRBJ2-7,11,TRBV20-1,CSARYGDEQYF
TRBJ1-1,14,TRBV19,CASSNTRRGTEAFF
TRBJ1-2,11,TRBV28,CASTGDFGYTF
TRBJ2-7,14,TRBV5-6,CASSFSGSVYEQYF
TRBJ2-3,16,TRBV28,CASSLGVAGVTDTQYF
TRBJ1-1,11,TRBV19,CASKDRTEAFF
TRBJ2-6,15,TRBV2,CASSENFSGANVLTF
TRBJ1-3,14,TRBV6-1,CASTSDATGNTIYF
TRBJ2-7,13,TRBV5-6,CASSFSPTYEQYF
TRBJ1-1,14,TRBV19,CASSIVQGVTEAFF
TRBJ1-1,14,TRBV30,CAWSDRGRGTEAFF
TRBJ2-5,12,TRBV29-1,CSGREGQETQYF
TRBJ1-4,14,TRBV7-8,CASSPRLANEKLFF
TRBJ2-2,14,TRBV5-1,CASSLLRVNGELFF
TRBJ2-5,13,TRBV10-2,CASRDSSRETQYF
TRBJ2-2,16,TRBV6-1,CASSARSGGGTGELFF
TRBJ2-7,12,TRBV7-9,CASSPDSSEQYF
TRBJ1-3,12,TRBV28,CASSLGGNTIYF
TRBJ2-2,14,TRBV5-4,CASSGTPDTGELFF
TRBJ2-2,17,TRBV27,CASSSPGREGYTGELFF
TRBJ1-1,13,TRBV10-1,CASRMGGNTEAFF
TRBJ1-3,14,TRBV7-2,CASSLGGQPNTIYF
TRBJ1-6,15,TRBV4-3,CASSLRTAYNSPLHF
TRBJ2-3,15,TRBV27,CASSIDPAAPDTQYF
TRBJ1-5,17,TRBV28,CASSFSGGGWSNQPQHF
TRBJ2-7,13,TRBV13,CASSLAGGREQYF
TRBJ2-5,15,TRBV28,CASSSDRGNTKTQYF
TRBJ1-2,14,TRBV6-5,CASSYFGGQNGYTF
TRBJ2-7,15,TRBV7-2,CASSLVPTPTYEQYF